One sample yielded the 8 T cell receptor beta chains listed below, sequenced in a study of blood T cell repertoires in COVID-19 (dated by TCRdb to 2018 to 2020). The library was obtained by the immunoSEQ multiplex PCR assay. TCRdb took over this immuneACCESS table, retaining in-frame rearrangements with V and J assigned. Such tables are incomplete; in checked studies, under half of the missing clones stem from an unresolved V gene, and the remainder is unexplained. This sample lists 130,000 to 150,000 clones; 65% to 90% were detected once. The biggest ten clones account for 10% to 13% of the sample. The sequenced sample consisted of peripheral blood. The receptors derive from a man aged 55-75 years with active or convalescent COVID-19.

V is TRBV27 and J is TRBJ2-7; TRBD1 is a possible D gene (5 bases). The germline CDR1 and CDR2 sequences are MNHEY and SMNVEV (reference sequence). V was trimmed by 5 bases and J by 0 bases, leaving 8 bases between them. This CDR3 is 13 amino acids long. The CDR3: CASSPTVSYEQYF. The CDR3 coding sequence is TGTGCCAGCAGTCCGACAGTCTCCTACGAGCAGTACTTC.

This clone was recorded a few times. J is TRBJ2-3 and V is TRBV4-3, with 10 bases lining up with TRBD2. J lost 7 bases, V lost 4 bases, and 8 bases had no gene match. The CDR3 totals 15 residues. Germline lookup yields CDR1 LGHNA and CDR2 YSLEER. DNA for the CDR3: TGCGCCAGCAGCCCGCTAGCGGGGGCCGGGAATACGCAGTATTTT. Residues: CASSPLAGAGNTQYF.

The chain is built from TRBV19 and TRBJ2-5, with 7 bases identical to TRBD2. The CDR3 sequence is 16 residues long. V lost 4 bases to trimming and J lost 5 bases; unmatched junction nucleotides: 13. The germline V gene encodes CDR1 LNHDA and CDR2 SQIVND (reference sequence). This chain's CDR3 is CASSTSSGHPAETQYF. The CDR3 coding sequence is TGTGCCAGTAGTACCTCTAGCGGTCATCCGGCGGAGACCCAGTACTTC.

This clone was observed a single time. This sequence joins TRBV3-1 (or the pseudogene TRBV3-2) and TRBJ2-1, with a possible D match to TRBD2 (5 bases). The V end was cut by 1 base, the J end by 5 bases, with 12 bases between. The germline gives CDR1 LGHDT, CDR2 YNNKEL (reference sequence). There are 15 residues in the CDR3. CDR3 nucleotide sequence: TGTGCCAGCAGCCAAGCACTCGGACTGGACAATGAGCAGTTCTTC. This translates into CASSQALGLDNEQFF.

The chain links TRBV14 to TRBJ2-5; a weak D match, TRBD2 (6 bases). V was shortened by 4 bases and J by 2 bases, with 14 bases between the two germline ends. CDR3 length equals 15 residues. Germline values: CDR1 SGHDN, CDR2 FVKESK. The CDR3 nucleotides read TGTGCCAGCAGCCCCGGGACTCACTTACAAGAGACCCAGTACTTC. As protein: CASSPGTHLQETQYF.

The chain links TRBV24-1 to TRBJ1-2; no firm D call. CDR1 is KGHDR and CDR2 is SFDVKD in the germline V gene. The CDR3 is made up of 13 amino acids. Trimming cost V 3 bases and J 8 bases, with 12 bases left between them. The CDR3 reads CATSDQNSRGYTF. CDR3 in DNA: TGTGCCACCAGTGATCAGAACTCTAGGGGCTACACCTTC.

The CDR3 nucleotides read TGTGCCAGCAGTCACATCGGGGGGGCCTATGGCTACACCTTC. Translated, it gives CASSHIGGAYGYTF. The chain carries TRBV2 and TRBJ1-2; D is possibly TRBD1 (6 bases). The V end lost 5 bases, the J end lost 4 bases, and 14 bases lay between the germline ends. From germline, CDR1 is SNHLY and CDR2 FYNNEI. The CDR3 extends over 14 amino acids.

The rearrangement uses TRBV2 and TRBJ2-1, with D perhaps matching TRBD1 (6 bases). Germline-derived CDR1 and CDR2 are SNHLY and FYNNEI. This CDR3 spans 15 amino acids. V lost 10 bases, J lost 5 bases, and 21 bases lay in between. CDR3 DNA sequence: TGTGCCATCCCAGGGTGGTCAGGGGTTGACAATGAGCAGTTCTTC. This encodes CAIPGWSGVDNEQFF.